The clone carrying this TCR beta chain showed up just a few times. The antigen is undetermined. The data belong to a study of identical twins. The study, taken as a whole, reports: In drawing conclusions, the study used cross-sectional statistical analysis and did not follow the same donors.

CDR3 size: 13 residues. V gave up 1 base and J gave up 8 bases, with 12 bases separating them. Germline CDR1 reads SGDLS; CDR2 reads YYNGEE. Each CDR3 protein gets one entry after TCRdb re-called the 5' RACE reads with MiXCR. The top ten clones hold approximately 0.52% of a sample with some 460,000 distinct CDR3 sequences, approximately 14% of them seen once. The data were also submitted as part of a second study, on yellow fever vaccine responses in identical twins.

This chain links TRBV9 with TRBJ2-5; TRBD1 is a possible D gene (6 bases). The sequence was obtained from a woman younger than 30 in good health. Sequences were obtained from CD4+ T cells sorted from blood. Written as DNA, the CDR3 is TGTGCCAGCAGCGTAACTGACAGGACCACCCAGTACTTC. This codes for CASSVTDRTTQYF.